The 2 T cell receptor beta chains presented below share a single source sample, sequenced in a study of spatial heterogeneity in lung cancer. Each CDR3 protein gets one entry after TCRdb re-called the 5' RACE reads with MiXCR. The sample has several thousand distinct CDR3 sequences; roughly 12% are singletons. These receptors lack a known antigen. Study conclusions and caveats: For expanded intratumoral alpha and beta TCRs, counts tracked tumor mutation counts.

The time point denotes: sample taken at primary tumor resection. Sample: lung tumor tissue, taken at surgery. The receptors were sampled from a male donor with early-stage non-small cell lung cancer.

This clonotype was detected many times. This beta chain represents an off-target read in a library built for alpha chains; its size is of limited meaning. The chain uses TRBV2 and TRBJ2-2; D uncertain. V was pared by 3 bases and J by 5 bases, with 13 bases between. The V gene's germline CDR1 is SNHLY and CDR2 FYNNEI. The CDR3 covers 15 residues. The CDR3, as DNA: TGTGCCAGCAGTGACACACGGCTGAGGACCGGGGAGCTGTTTTTT. As protein: CASSDTRLRTGELFF.

This clonotype was seen repeatedly, ten times or more. Being off target in a library aimed at alpha chains, this beta chain has a size of little meaning. The chain is built from TRBV9 and TRBJ1-1, with 8 bases aligning to TRBD1. The CDR3 contains 16 residues. Germline assignment: CDR1 SGDLS and CDR2 YYNGEE. The ends lost 6 bases at V and 1 base at J; junction bases unmatched: 11. The CDR3 coding sequence is TGTGCCAGCACCCCCACTCAGGGGGCATGGAACACTGAAGCTTTCTTT. Encoded protein: CASTPTQGAWNTEAFF.